The 29 T cell receptor beta chains below come from one sample, sequenced in a study of long-term antiretroviral therapy in people with HIV. Researchers report immunoSEQ v3.0 was run at survey level. Assay: immunoSEQ multiplex PCR; the TCRdb copy retains only in-frame clones and omits some. Of about 40,000 clones listed, about 89% are singletons. The sequencing here drew on unsorted PBMCs, taken 0.1 years before starting antiretroviral therapy. These receptors originate from a woman aged 50 to 65 with HIV.

J is TRBJ1-4 and V is TRBV5-1; D is perhaps TRBD1 (5 bases). The ends were cut back, 2 bases at V and 6 bases at J, with 11 bases in the middle. The CDR3 runs 14 residues. The germline CDR1 and CDR2 sequences are SGHRS and YFSETQ. The chain's CDR3 is CASSLKQDDEKLFF. The CDR3 bases are TGCGCCAGCAGCTTAAAACAGGATGATGAAAAACTGTTTTTT.

The chain has TRBV7-9 and TRBJ2-3; 12 positions match TRBD2. Germline CDR1 and CDR2: SEHNR and FQNEAQ (reference sequence). The CDR3 loop spans 16 amino acids. J gave up 3 bases and V 4 bases, and 5 bases lay outside the gene matches. DNA of the CDR3: TGTGCCAGCAGCTCCGTGACTAGCGGGGGAACAGATACGCAGTATTTT. This gives the protein CASSSVTSGGTDTQYF.

A few counts support this clone. The chain links TRBV6-5 to TRBJ1-2; D ambiguous. Germline V gene data show CDR1 as MNHEY and CDR2 as SVGAGI. The ends were cut back, 7 bases at V and 4 bases at J, with 16 bases in the middle. The CDR3 contains 14 residues. CDR3 amino acids: CASNRGMGGYGYTF. The CDR3 DNA is TGTGCCAGCAATCGCGGAATGGGAGGCTATGGCTACACCTTC.

The chain carries TRBV7-9 and TRBJ2-2, with 7 bases fitting TRBD1. The CDR3 covers 15 residues. Germline CDR1 reads SEHNR; CDR2 reads FQNEAQ (reference sequence). Unmatched junction bases numbered 9, after V lost 4 bases and J lost 7 bases. The CDR3, as DNA: TGTGCCAGCAGCTATTTAATACAGGGGATCGGGGAGCTGTTTTTT. Amino acids: CASSYLIQGIGELFF.

The table lists this clone with a count of one. The chain combines TRBV19 with TRBJ2-2; D not resolved. Germline CDR1 is LNHDA and CDR2 is SQIVND (reference sequence). The CDR3 is 14 amino acids. Trimming removed 5 bases at V and 3 bases at J, with 10 bases between. The CDR3 region has the DNA TGTGCCAGTAGTTCTGGATATTACACCGGGGAGCTGTTTTTT. Protein sequence: CASSSGYYTGELFF.

The rearrangement links TRBV19 to TRBJ2-1, with D perhaps matching TRBD2 (5 bases). The germline CDR1 and CDR2 sequences are LNHDA and SQIVND (reference sequence). V was clipped by 2 bases and J by 6 bases, with 14 bases between them. This CDR3 has 15 residues. CDR3 coding DNA: TGTGCCAGTAGTATATATCCTCCCGAGGGCAATGAGCAGTTCTTC. Amino acid sequence: CASSIYPPEGNEQFF.

The V and J genes are TRBV19 and TRBJ1-5, with D tentatively TRBD1 (5 bases). This CDR3 has 13 residues. Deletions cut 3 bases from V and 5 bases from J, with 8 bases between. CDR1 and CDR2 (germline): LNHDA, SQIVND (reference sequence). The CDR3 bases are TGTGCCAGTAGTATGCGACAGTATCAGCCCCAGCATTTT. Protein product: CASSMRQYQPQHF. The full variable domain, completed using reference TRBV19 and TRBJ1-5, is DGGITQSPKYLFRKEGQNVTLSCEQNLNHDAMYWYRQDPGQGLRLIYYSQIVNDFQKGDIAEGYSVSREKKESFPLTVTSAQKNPTAFYLCASSMRQYQPQHFGDGTRLSIL.

This clone was seen only once. The genes are TRBV5-1 and TRBJ1-2, with a possible D match to TRBD1 (5 bases). Germline CDR1 is SGHRS and CDR2 is YFSETQ. The length of the CDR3 is 15 residues. Trimming removed 0 bases at V and 0 bases at J, with 9 bases between. The CDR3 sequence is CASSLGQQTNYGYTF. DNA for the CDR3: TGCGCCAGCAGCTTGGGACAGCAAACTAACTATGGCTACACCTTC.

The V gene is TRBV27, the J gene TRBJ2-1; 9 nucleotides line up with TRBD1. With 6 bases clipped from V and 7 bases from J, the junction kept 4 bases outside the gene matches. Germline V gene data show CDR1 as MNHEY and CDR2 as SMNVEV (reference sequence). This CDR3 comprises 13 residues. CDR3 DNA sequence: TGTGCCAGCAGGGGACAGGGAGGGAATGAGCAGTTCTTC. It encodes CASRGQGGNEQFF.

Comment on this clone: Other DNA sequences in this sample translate to the same CDR3. This chain links TRBV19 with TRBJ1-1; D unclear. This CDR3 contains 13 residues. Germline assignment: CDR1 LNHDA and CDR2 SQIVND (reference sequence). The V gene lost 3 bases and the J gene lost 1 base, with 6 bases spanning the gap. CDR3 sequence: CASSISRNTEAFF. Written as DNA, the CDR3 is TGTGCCAGTAGTATCTCCCGGAACACTGAAGCTTTCTTT.

V gene TRBV7-9 combines with J gene TRBJ1-1; TRBD1 is a possible D gene (5 bases). Trimming took 3 bases from V and 1 from J, leaving 15 bases between them. Germline assignment: CDR1 SEHNR and CDR2 FQNEAQ (reference sequence). The CDR3 has 16 residues. In nucleotides, the CDR3 is TGTGCCAGCAGCTTGGTGGGGCAGATAAAGAACACTGAAGCTTTCTTT. Its translation: CASSLVGQIKNTEAFF. The full variable domain, its missing parts supplied by reference TRBV7-9 and TRBJ1-1, is DTGVSQNPRHKITKRGQNVTFRCDPISEHNRLYWYRQTLGQGPEFLTYFQNEAQLEKSRLLSDRFSAERPKGSFSTLEIQRTEQGDSAMYLCASSLVGQIKNTEAFFGQGTRLTVV.

This clone was counted only a few times. The V gene is TRBV2, the J gene TRBJ1-2; a weak D match, TRBD1 (6 bases). This CDR3 has 13 amino acids. Germline CDR1 SNHLY, CDR2 FYNNEI. The V gene lost 6 bases and the J gene lost 2 bases, with 10 bases spanning the gap. As DNA, the CDR3 is TGTGCCAGCAGGGGGACACGGAACTATGGCTACACCTTC. This gives the protein CASRGTRNYGYTF. Full variable domain (rest looked up from reference TRBV2 and TRBJ1-2): EPEVTQTPSHQVTQMGQEVILRCVPISNHLYFYWYRQILGQKVEFLVSFYNNEISEKSEIFDDQFSVERPDGSNFTLKIRSTKLEDSAMYFCASRGTRNYGYTFGSGTRLTVV.

In this sample, this clone turned up once. The rearrangement uses TRBV4-1 and TRBJ2-3; 7 bases match TRBD1. The CDR3 contains 15 residues. Germline V gives CDR1 MGHRA, CDR2 YSYEKL. Germline trimming cut 3 bases from V and 0 bases from J; bases unmatched to any gene: 3. CDR3 protein: CASSHGTVSTDTQYF. The CDR3, as DNA: TGCGCCAGCAGCCACGGGACAGTTAGCACAGATACGCAGTATTTT.

The CDR3 here is CASGRENTEAFF. The DNA of the CDR3 is TGTGCCAGCGGACGGGAGAACACTGAAGCTTTCTTT. This chain uses TRBV6-1 with TRBJ1-1; no definite D call. V dropped 8 bases and J dropped 1 base, with 8 bases sitting between them. CDR3 length: 12 amino acids. CDR1 MNHNS and CDR2 SASEGT come from the germline V gene.

Remarks on this clone: Sequence at one end of the junction differs from germline and may be a read error. This chain joins TRBV7-9 and TRBJ2-2; tentatively, D is TRBD1 (5 bases). The CDR3 contains 15 residues. Looked up from germline, CDR1 is SEHNR and CDR2 is FQNEAQ (reference sequence). CDR3 nucleotides: TGTGCCAGCAGCTTTAGACCAGGGAACGCCGGGGAGCTGTTTTTT. Translating gives CASSFRPGNAGELFF.

The chain joins TRBV9 to TRBJ2-5; D is ambiguous. The CDR3 contains 13 residues. Trimming took off 2 bases at V and 1 base at J, with 6 bases between the two ends. Per the germline V gene, CDR1 is SGDLS and CDR2 is YYNGEE. In DNA form, the CDR3 reads TGTGCCAGCAGCGTTCGCACCCAAGAGACCCAGTACTTC. Translated, it gives CASSVRTQETQYF. Supplemented by reference TRBV9 and TRBJ2-5, the full variable domain reads DSGVTQTPKHLITATGQRVTLRCSPRSGDLSVYWYQQSLDQGLQFLIQYYNGEERAKGNILERFSAQQFPDLHSELNLSSLELGDSALYFCASSVRTQETQYFGPGTRLLVL.

J is TRBJ2-1 and V is TRBV10-3, with D unclear. Trimming stripped 6 bases from V and 4 bases from J, with 19 bases between. This CDR3 region has 16 residues. Germline V gene sequence: CDR1 ENHRY, CDR2 SYGVKD. This chain's CDR3 is CAISGLAAPEYNEQFF. CDR3 nucleotide sequence: TGTGCCATCAGCGGGCTCGCAGCCCCCGAGTACAATGAGCAGTTCTTC.

The chain carries TRBV5-1 and TRBJ2-5, with D unclear. V lost 4 bases and J 4 bases, leaving 17 bases between the germline ends. The germline V gene has CDR1 SGHRS and CDR2 YFSETQ. CDR3 size: 15 residues. The CDR3 protein is CASSIAIPWGETQYF. The DNA for the CDR3 is TGCGCCAGCAGCATAGCAATCCCCTGGGGAGAGACCCAGTACTTC.

This chain links TRBV2 with TRBJ1-3; D remains unclear. Per germline, CDR1 SNHLY and CDR2 FYNNEI. V dropped 2 bases and J dropped 0 bases, with 11 bases sitting between them. The CDR3 spans 16 residues. The CDR3 protein is CASSEQDPGSGNTIYF. CDR3 DNA sequence: TGTGCCAGCAGTGAACAGGACCCTGGCTCTGGAAACACCATATATTTT.

CDR3 coding DNA: TGTGCCAGTAGTACCACGATGTTGGAGCCCCAGCATTTT. This encodes CASSTTMLEPQHF. The V call is TRBV19, the J call TRBJ1-5; unclear D gene. The CDR3 sequence is 13 residues long. Germline-derived CDR1 and CDR2 are LNHDA and SQIVND (reference sequence). V gave up 4 bases and J gave up 8 bases, with 12 bases separating them.

This sequence joins TRBV11-2 and TRBJ1-5; D uncertain. Germline V gene lookup returns CDR1 SGHAT and CDR2 FQNNGV. This CDR3 contains 15 residues. V was pared by 1 base and J by 0 bases, with 7 bases between. The CDR3 DNA follows: TGTGCCAGCAGCTTAGCGCACAATAGCAATCAGCCCCAGCATTTT. Its translation: CASSLAHNSNQPQHF. The variable domain in full, completed from reference TRBV11-2 and TRBJ1-5, reads EAGVAQSPRYKIIEKRQSVAFWCNPISGHATLYWYQQILGQGPKLLIQFQNNGVVDDSQLPKDRFSAERLKGVDSTLKIQPAKLEDSAVYLCASSLAHNSNQPQHFGDGTRLSIL.

This clone came up once. The chain employs TRBV5-4 and TRBJ1-2, with TRBD1 matching 8 bases. The CDR3 is 15 amino acids. The trim removed 0 bases at V and 5 bases at J, leaving 6 bases unmatched. CDR1 and CDR2 from the germline V gene are SGHNT and YYREEE (reference sequence). Here the CDR3 DNA reads TGTGCCAGCAGCTTGGACCAGGGGGCTATTTATGGCTACACCTTC. This translates into CASSLDQGAIYGYTF.

The rearrangement uses TRBV19 and TRBJ1-4; 7 nucleotides line up with TRBD1. V lost 7 bases and J lost 8; bases outside the gene matches: 7. The CDR3 sequence is 13 residues long. Per germline, CDR1 LNHDA and CDR2 SQIVND (reference sequence). The CDR3 spells CASTGTVREKLFF. The CDR3 coding sequence is TGTGCCAGTACTGGGACAGTTAGAGAAAAACTGTTTTTT.

This clone came up once. This chain uses TRBV4-1 with TRBJ2-7, with D perhaps matching TRBD2 (5 bases). The CDR3 runs to 17 residues. The ends were cut back, 0 bases at V and 2 bases at J, with 17 bases in the middle. Germline CDR1 MGHRA, CDR2 YSYEKL. CDR3 sequence (DNA): TGCGCCAGCAGCCAAGATTCGTGGGCAGGAGGACCCTACGAGCAGTACTTC. Translation gives CASSQDSWAGGPYEQYF.

The V and J genes are TRBV5-4 and TRBJ2-3; TRBD1 is a possible D gene (6 bases). Deletions cut 4 bases from V and 1 base from J, with 13 bases between. This CDR3 is 15 amino acids long. CDR1 is SGHNT, CDR2 YYREEE, per germline (reference sequence). The DNA of the CDR3 is TGTGCCAGCAGCCAGGGGTCCCATGGCACAGATACGCAGTATTTT. Its translation is CASSQGSHGTDTQYF.

The V and J genes are TRBV6-5 and TRBJ2-1; weak D call: TRBD2 (6 bases). V lost 4 bases to trimming and J lost 6 bases, with 16 bases between them. Germline lookup yields CDR1 MNHEY and CDR2 SVGAGI. CDR3 size: 15 residues. Here the CDR3 reads CASSFFAGSVNEQFF. CDR3 nucleotides: TGTGCCAGCAGTTTCTTCGCGGGGTCAGTCAATGAGCAGTTCTTC.

The J gene is TRBJ1-3, the V gene TRBV18; maybe TRBD1 (5 bases). V dropped 2 bases and J dropped 11 bases, with 10 bases sitting between them. Germline V gives CDR1 KGHSH, CDR2 LQKENI. The CDR3 has 12 amino acids. The CDR3 spells CASSPDGTPIYF. In DNA, the CDR3 is TGTGCCAGCTCACCAGATGGGACCCCCATATATTTT. Full variable domain (outside the CDR3, taken from reference TRBV18 and TRBJ1-3): NAGVMQNPRHLVRRRGQEARLRCSPMKGHSHVYWYRQLPEEGLKFMVYLQKENIIDESGMPKERFSAEFPKEGPSILRIQQVVRGDSAAYFCASSPDGTPIYFGEGSWLTVV.

The chain carries TRBV19 and TRBJ2-7, with TRBD1 matching over 12 bases. The ends lost 4 bases at V and 7 bases at J; junction bases unmatched: 11. From germline, CDR1 is LNHDA and CDR2 SQIVND (reference sequence). The length of the CDR3 is 16 residues. CDR3 in amino acids: CASSTQPGQGAGEQYF. CDR3 sequence (DNA): TGTGCCAGTAGTACTCAACCGGGACAGGGGGCAGGAGAGCAGTACTTC.

CDR3 protein: CAISAETGESTEAFF. The CDR3 region has the DNA TGTGCCATCAGTGCAGAGACAGGGGAAAGCACTGAAGCTTTCTTT. This rearrangement joins TRBV10-3 to TRBJ1-1; TRBD1 matches 8 bases. With V trimmed by 4 bases and J by 4 bases, 8 bases remained unmatched. This CDR3 comprises 15 residues. The V gene's germline CDR1 is ENHRY and CDR2 SYGVKD.